One sample yielded the 28 T cell receptor beta chains listed below, sequenced in a study of T-cell reconstitution after alpha-beta-depleted transplantation in children. The TCRbeta library incorporated unique molecular identifiers. Using its own MiXCR run on the PCR reads, TCRdb lists one record per CDR3 protein. The sample lists 700,000 to 950,000 distinct CDR3 sequences, approximately 15% occurring once. Source: PBMCs, mostly from graft donor cells, taken 360 days after TCRalphabeta/CD19-depleted stem cell transplant. These receptors were obtained from a male patient between 10 and 17 years old who had a stem cell transplant for acute lymphoblastic leukemia, so the T cells may come from the graft donor.

The chain carries TRBV27 and TRBJ2-1; no definite D call. The CDR3 consists of 14 residues. Germline V lookup: CDR1 MNHEY, CDR2 SMNVEV (reference sequence). Between the trimmed V and J ends, which lost 2 bases and 2 bases, there was a span of 7 bases. The CDR3 region is CASSLSTPYNEQFF. The CDR3 coding sequence is TGTGCCAGCAGTTTAAGCACCCCCTACAATGAGCAGTTCTTC.

This clonotype was found a few times. The chain employs TRBV29-1 and TRBJ2-7; unclear D gene. This CDR3 contains 12 residues. The germline V and J ends were trimmed by 7 bases and 0 bases, with 10 bases remaining between them. CDR1 SQVTM and CDR2 ANQGSEA come from the germline V gene. The CDR3 reads CSASISSYEQYF. DNA of the CDR3: TGCAGCGCCTCCATTTCCTCCTACGAGCAGTACTTC.

This clonotype has just a few counts. The rearrangement links TRBV12-3 or TRBV12-4 to TRBJ2-1; D gene ambiguous. Trimming removed 3 bases at V and 3 bases at J, with 21 bases between. This CDR3 contains 18 residues. The CDR3 DNA is TGTGCCAGCAGTTTTAAACGGCCGGCAGGCCTCCTCTACAATGAGCAGTTCTTC. Protein product: CASSFKRPAGLLYNEQFF.

The rearrangement links TRBV19 to TRBJ2-7; 8 nucleotides align to TRBD2. Trimming removed 10 bases from V and 3 bases from J; junction bases left unmatched: 5. The CDR3 is made up of 12 amino acids. Germline V gene data show CDR1 as LNHDA and CDR2 as SQIVND (reference sequence). In DNA, the CDR3 is TGTGCCACCTCGGGACTAGACTACGAGCAGTACTTC. Translated: CATSGLDYEQYF.

This rearrangement joins TRBV7-9 to TRBJ2-7; 11 bases line up with TRBD2. The germline CDR1 and CDR2 sequences are SEHNR and FQNEAQ (reference sequence). CDR3 length: 15 residues. V was pared by 4 bases and J by 4 bases, with 6 bases of the junction left unmatched. The CDR3 here is CASSWGLAEVYEQYF. The CDR3 coding sequence is TGTGCCAGCAGCTGGGGACTAGCGGAGGTTTACGAGCAGTACTTC. Full variable domain (outside the CDR3, taken from reference TRBV7-9 and TRBJ2-7): DTGVSQNPRHKITKRGQNVTFRCDPISEHNRLYWYRQTLGQGPEFLTYFQNEAQLEKSRLLSDRFSAERPKGSFSTLEIQRTEQGDSAMYLCASSWGLAEVYEQYFGPGTRLTVT.

The chain employs TRBV11-2 and TRBJ2-1; a weak D match, TRBD2 (6 bases). The CDR3 runs to 17 residues. V gave up 5 bases and J gave up 4 bases, with 21 bases separating them. Germline V lookup: CDR1 SGHAT, CDR2 FQNNGV. The CDR3 nucleotides read TGTGCCAGCAGCCCATTTTTCGGGGCGGGACCGTACAATGAGCAGTTCTTC. Its translation: CASSPFFGAGPYNEQFF.

This sequence joins TRBV28 and TRBJ1-1; D is possibly TRBD1 (6 bases). The CDR3 loop spans 20 amino acids. Germline V gene data show CDR1 as MDHEN and CDR2 as SYDVKM. The germline V and J ends were trimmed by 1 base and 0 bases, with 24 bases remaining between them. The CDR3 bases are TGTGCCAGCAGTTTATTGGTTTTTACGTCCAAGGGGGGCATGAACACTGAAGCTTTCTTT. Encoded protein: CASSLLVFTSKGGMNTEAFF.

In its sample, this clonotype was seen a few times. The V call is TRBV9, the J call TRBJ2-3; D unclear. V gave up 2 bases and J gave up 4 bases, with 14 bases separating them. The length of the CDR3 is 15 residues. Germline assignment: CDR1 SGDLS and CDR2 YYNGEE. The CDR3 region has the DNA TGTGCCAGCAGCGTGGGGTCGGGTAATGCAGATACGCAGTATTTT. Residues: CASSVGSGNADTQYF.

Many counts were recorded for this clonotype. This chain connects TRBV12-3 or TRBV12-4 to TRBJ1-1; D is uncertain. This CDR3 is built from 14 residues. The germline V and J ends were trimmed by 3 bases and 0 bases, with 8 bases remaining between them. CDR3 region: CASSFSGVNTEAFF. CDR3 in DNA: TGTGCCAGCAGTTTCTCGGGAGTGAACACTGAAGCTTTCTTT.

This clonotype was picked up many times. This sequence joins TRBV2 and TRBJ2-7; 7 bases fit TRBD1. The V and J ends lost 5 bases and 2 bases, in that order; junction bases with no gene match: 6. Germline CDR1 SNHLY, CDR2 FYNNEI. The CDR3 extends over 14 amino acids. CDR3 DNA sequence: TGTGCCAGCAGTTGGGACAGCTCTCCCTACGAGCAGTACTTC. It translates to CASSWDSSPYEQYF.

This clonotype was observed a few times. This chain connects TRBV20-1 to TRBJ2-2, with TRBD1 matching over 7 bases. CDR3 length equals 14 residues. V lost 0 bases to trimming and J lost 6 bases; unmatched junction nucleotides: 4. Per the germline V gene, CDR1 is DFQATT and CDR2 is SNEGSKA (reference sequence). The CDR3 DNA is TGCAGTGCTAGAGATTACAGGGGACCCGGGGAGCTGTTTTTT. It is translated as CSARDYRGPGELFF.

This clonotype appeared many times. The rearrangement uses TRBV27 and TRBJ2-1, with 8 bases identical to TRBD2. Trimming removed 0 bases from V and 5 bases from J; junction bases left unmatched: 9. CDR1 is MNHEY, CDR2 SMNVEV, per germline (reference sequence). The CDR3 runs 17 residues. In DNA form, the CDR3 reads TGTGCCAGCAGTTTATCGTGGGTGCGGGGGGTTGACAATGAGCAGTTCTTC. Encoded protein: CASSLSWVRGVDNEQFF.

The rearrangement joins TRBV20-1 to TRBJ2-3; D possibly corresponds to TRBD1 (6 bases). The CDR3 is made up of 14 amino acids. CDR1 and CDR2 (germline): DFQATT, SNEGSKA (reference sequence). Deletions cut 5 bases from V and 0 bases from J, with 12 bases between. CDR3 sequence reads: CSAPLTGSTDTQYF. The CDR3 nucleotides are TGCAGTGCTCCCCTCACAGGGAGCACAGATACGCAGTATTTT.

The rearrangement uses TRBV12-3 or TRBV12-4 and TRBJ2-5; the D gene is possibly TRBD2 (6 bases). The ends were cut back, 4 bases at V and 1 base at J, with 10 bases in the middle. This CDR3 region has 14 residues. Here the CDR3 reads CASSSRGIQETQYF. Here the CDR3 DNA reads TGTGCCAGCAGTTCCCGGGGGATCCAAGAGACCCAGTACTTC.

This clonotype has at least ten counts. V and J are TRBV5-1 and TRBJ2-4; perhaps TRBD1 as D (5 bases). CDR1 SGHRS and CDR2 YFSETQ come from the germline V gene. V was shortened by 3 bases and J by 0 bases, with 7 bases between the two germline ends. The CDR3 is 14 amino acids. CDR3 coding DNA: TGCGCCAGCAGCTCTACAGGAGCCAAAAACATTCAGTACTTC. Encoded protein: CASSSTGAKNIQYF.

This clonotype has a handful of counts. V usage is TRBV7-2 and J usage is TRBJ1-1; no firm D call. This CDR3 has 14 residues. Germline CDR1 and CDR2: SGHTA and FQGNSA. Trimming left V 2 bases short and J 0 bases short, with 7 bases between. CDR3 residues: CASSLFLMNTEAFF. CDR3 bases: TGTGCCAGCAGCTTATTTCTGATGAACACTGAAGCTTTCTTT.

This clonotype was observed at least ten times. The chain combines TRBV19 with TRBJ2-1; D remains ambiguous. The CDR3 spans 12 residues. Trimming pared 9 bases from V and 2 bases from J, leaving 8 bases between. In germline, CDR1 is LNHDA, CDR2 SQIVND (reference sequence). DNA for the CDR3: TGTGCCAGCAGTTCCACCTACAATGAGCAGTTCTTC. Translated: CASSSTYNEQFF.

This clonotype has ten or more counts. The chain is built from TRBV19 and TRBJ1-2; D possibly corresponds to TRBD1 (6 bases). This CDR3 is 16 amino acids long. Trimming cost V 7 bases and J 1 base, with 19 bases left between them. Germline CDR1 LNHDA, CDR2 SQIVND (reference sequence). DNA for the CDR3: TGTGCCAGTACCTCCCTCCGAGGGGACAATAACTATGGCTACACCTTC. It translates to CASTSLRGDNNYGYTF.

This clonotype appeared many times. The chain is built from TRBV4-1 and TRBJ2-1, with D hard to call. V lost 1 base to trimming and J lost 0 bases, with 7 bases between them. CDR1 MGHRA and CDR2 YSYEKL come from the germline V gene. The CDR3 covers 15 residues. The CDR3 DNA is TGCGCCAGCAGCCAAGTTAGCAACTCCTACAATGAGCAGTTCTTC. Amino acid sequence: CASSQVSNSYNEQFF.

This chain connects TRBV19 to TRBJ2-1, with TRBD2 matching 7 bases. Trimming removed 3 bases from V and 4 bases from J; junction bases left unmatched: 3. The CDR3 sequence is 14 residues long. The germline gives CDR1 LNHDA, CDR2 SQIVND (reference sequence). The CDR3 DNA reads TGTGCCAGTAGTATGGTGGGAGGGTACAATGAGCAGTTCTTC. It codes for CASSMVGGYNEQFF.

The rearrangement joins TRBV18 to TRBJ2-1, with a tentative D call TRBD2 (5 bases). CDR1 KGHSH and CDR2 LQKENI come from the germline V gene. V lost 6 bases and J lost 8, with 17 bases in between. The CDR3 is 14 residues long. As DNA, the CDR3 is TGTGCCAGCTCGAAACTAGTTACGATCCATGAGCAGTTCTTC. Protein: CASSKLVTIHEQFF.

A few counts support this clonotype. The rearrangement joins TRBV7-3 to TRBJ2-2; the D is unclear. Germline V gene sequence: CDR1 SGHTA, CDR2 FQGTGA. The germline V and J ends were trimmed by 1 base and 2 bases, with 8 bases remaining between them. The CDR3 length is 15 residues. This chain's CDR3 is CASSLRAINTGELFF. The CDR3 nucleotides read TGTGCCAGCAGCTTAAGGGCCATCAACACCGGGGAGCTGTTTTTT. Looking up the rest from reference TRBV7-3 and TRBJ2-2 gives the full variable domain: GAGVSQTPSNKVTEKGKYVELRCDPISGHTALYWYRQSLGQGPEFLIYFQGTGAADDSGLPNDRFFAVRPEGSVSTLKIQRTERGDSAVYLCASSLRAINTGELFFGEGSRLTVL.

The rearrangement joins TRBV20-1 to TRBJ1-4; D possibly corresponds to TRBD1 (6 bases). Trimming stripped 0 bases from V and 12 bases from J, with 14 bases between. The CDR3 is 13 residues long. CDR1 and CDR2 (germline): DFQATT, SNEGSKA (reference sequence). The CDR3 sequence is CSAREQGEVELFF. CDR3 coding DNA: TGCAGTGCTAGAGAACAGGGAGAGGTCGAACTGTTTTTT.

The J gene is TRBJ2-1, the V gene TRBV2; maybe TRBD2 (6 bases). Trimming took off 5 bases at V and 5 bases at J, with 16 bases between the two ends. Germline CDR1 reads SNHLY; CDR2 reads FYNNEI. The CDR3 totals 15 residues. The CDR3 sequence is CASSTPRDFHNEQFF. CDR3 bases: TGTGCCAGCAGTACTCCCCGGGACTTCCACAATGAGCAGTTCTTC.

V is TRBV5-6 and J is TRBJ1-5; no definite D call. Trimming took 4 bases from V and 3 from J, leaving 14 bases between them. CDR1 and CDR2 (germline): SGHDT, YYEEEE. This CDR3 spans 15 amino acids. CDR3 DNA: TGTGCCAGCAGCCGTGGTGCGGGGAACAATCAGCCCCAGCATTTT. Encoded protein: CASSRGAGNNQPQHF. Together with reference TRBV5-6 and TRBJ1-5, the CDR3 gives the full variable domain: DAGVTQSPTHLIKTRGQQVTLRCSPKSGHDTVSWYQQALGQGPQFIFQYYEEEERQRGNFPDRFSGHQFPNYSSELNVNALLLGDSALYLCASSRGAGNNQPQHFGDGTRLSIL.

V usage is TRBV29-1 and J usage is TRBJ1-3; TRBD1 matches at 8 bases. V was pared by 7 bases and J by 0 bases, with 5 bases of the junction left unmatched. Germline V gene lookup returns CDR1 SQVTM and CDR2 ANQGSEA. The CDR3 contains 14 residues. Written as DNA, the CDR3 is TGCAGCGCAAGACAGGGGAACTCTGGAAACACCATATATTTT. Protein: CSARQGNSGNTIYF.

This clonotype was counted between two and nine times. V is TRBV7-3 and J is TRBJ2-2; the D gene is possibly TRBD2 (5 bases). The V gene lost 2 bases and the J gene lost 5 bases, with 12 bases spanning the gap. From germline, CDR1 is SGHTA and CDR2 FQGTGA. The CDR3 runs 15 residues. The CDR3 spells CASSLDGRLTGELFF. The CDR3 DNA sequence: TGTGCCAGCAGCTTAGACGGGCGACTAACCGGGGAGCTGTTTTTT.

This clonotype was picked up many times. The CDR3 sequence is CASSEAGGRYTEAFF. In nucleotides, the CDR3 is TGTGCCAGCAGTGAAGCAGGGGGCAGGTACACTGAAGCTTTCTTT. This chain joins TRBV25-1 and TRBJ1-1, with 8 nucleotides matching TRBD1. This CDR3 is 15 amino acids long. Germline V gives CDR1 MGHDK, CDR2 SYGVNS. After removal of 2 bases from V and 3 bases from J, the junction contained 5 bases not matched to a gene.